Each of the 19 T cell receptor beta chains below was sequenced from the same sample in a study of cytomegalovirus exposure and HLA in healthy donors. The assay was immunoSEQ multiplex PCR, and TCRdb's table has in-frame clones only and misses some. The table has 130,000 or so clones, nearly 90% seen once; the top ten hold approximately 10%. Specimen: PBMCs. The receptors stem from a woman under 30 in good health and CMV-seropositive.

V is TRBV7-7 and J is TRBJ1-1; the D is unclear. This CDR3 spans 13 amino acids. V was trimmed by 2 bases and J by 4 bases, leaving 8 bases between them. CDR1 and CDR2 from the germline V gene are SSHAT and FNYEAQ (reference sequence). The CDR3 DNA follows: TGTGCCAGCAGCTTAACCCGAGGCACTGAAGCTTTCTTT. This codes for CASSLTRGTEAFF.

This sequence joins TRBV28 and TRBJ2-5, with 7 bases fitting TRBD1. CDR3 length: 15 residues. The V gene's germline CDR1 is MDHEN and CDR2 SYDVKM. Trimming cost V 4 bases and J 5 bases; bases outside gene matches: 10. This CDR3 reads CASSSGTAGWETQYF. CDR3 nucleotide sequence: TGTGCCAGCAGTTCCGGGACAGCCGGCTGGGAGACCCAGTACTTC.

CDR3 sequence (DNA): TGTGCCAGCAGTGAAACAGCCCTGAACACCGGGGAGCTGTTTTTT. It codes for CASSETALNTGELFF. The chain recombines TRBV2 with TRBJ2-2; no clear D gene. CDR1 is SNHLY and CDR2 is FYNNEI in the germline V gene. This CDR3 is 15 amino acids long. V was trimmed by 2 bases and J by 1 base, leaving 8 bases between them.

This chain links TRBV10-3 with TRBJ1-1; D perhaps matches TRBD1 (6 bases). Trimming removed 0 bases at V and 0 bases at J, with 8 bases between. The CDR3 contains 15 residues. CDR1 and CDR2 from the germline V gene are ENHRY and SYGVKD. This CDR3 is CAISESTGLNTEAFF. The CDR3 coding sequence is TGTGCCATCAGTGAGTCGACAGGATTGAACACTGAAGCTTTCTTT.

This clone was counted at least ten times. The V call is TRBV7-3, the J call TRBJ2-1; weak D call: TRBD2 (5 bases). Germline CDR1 reads SGHTA; CDR2 reads FQGTGA. The CDR3 loop spans 13 amino acids. V lost 2 bases to trimming and J lost 9 bases, with 11 bases between them. The DNA for the CDR3 is TGTGCCAGCAGCTTAGGCTCGGCGGGTGAGCAGTTCTTC. Translating it yields CASSLGSAGEQFF.

The V and J genes are TRBV7-2 and TRBJ1-5; D is undetermined. CDR1 and CDR2 from the germline V gene are SGHTA and FQGNSA. V lost 1 base, J lost 2 bases, and 12 bases lay in between. This CDR3 is 16 amino acids long. The DNA for the CDR3 is TGTGCCAGCAGCTTAGTGTTGGGGAGGGGCAATCAGCCCCAGCATTTT. Translating gives CASSLVLGRGNQPQHF.

The gene calls are TRBV6-1 and TRBJ1-4; the match to TRBD1 covers 7 bases. After removal of 6 bases from V and 4 bases from J, the junction contained 5 bases not matched to a gene. This CDR3 comprises 14 residues. The germline gives CDR1 MNHNS, CDR2 SASEGT. CDR3 in DNA: TGTGCCAGCAGAGAGGGACAGCTTAATGAAAAACTGTTTTTT. Protein product: CASREGQLNEKLFF.

With respect to this clone: The identical CDR3 is also encoded by other nucleotide sequences in the sample. This sequence joins TRBV6-5 and TRBJ1-1; perhaps TRBD1 as D (5 bases). CDR3 size: 13 residues. Germline CDR1 MNHEY, CDR2 SVGAGI. Trimming cost V 6 bases and J 5 bases, with 13 bases left between them. Here the CDR3 DNA reads TGTGCCAGCAGGGCTCGGGGGGGAACTGAAGCTTTCTTT. Its translation is CASRARGGTEAFF.

Only one count was recorded for this clone. The chain uses TRBV6-4 and TRBJ1-1; TRBD1 might be the D (5 bases). The CDR3 consists of 14 residues. V gave up 0 bases and J gave up 4 bases, with 9 bases separating them. Germline CDR1 and CDR2: MRHNA and SNTAGT. The CDR3 DNA reads TGTGCCAGCAGTGACTCGAGGAGGGGCACTGAAGCTTTCTTT. This gives the protein CASSDSRRGTEAFF.

About this clone: Other DNA sequences in the same sample also yield this CDR3. The chain is built from TRBV28 and TRBJ1-2; the D is unclear. The CDR3 extends over 14 amino acids. V lost 2 bases to trimming and J lost 5 bases, with 12 bases between them. CDR1 MDHEN and CDR2 SYDVKM come from the germline V gene. CDR3 amino acids: CASSLRGGGYGYTF. The CDR3 DNA is TGTGCCAGCAGTTTAAGAGGAGGCGGGTATGGCTACACCTTC.

This chain joins TRBV25-1 and TRBJ1-4; TRBD1 matches at 7 bases. Losses at the gene ends were 5 bases for V and 5 bases for J; bases not matched to a gene: 8. CDR3 length equals 15 residues. CDR1 and CDR2 (germline): MGHDK, SYGVNS. For the CDR3, the DNA is TGTGCCAGCAGTACAGTCATGGGACAGAATGAAAAACTGTTTTTT. Its protein product is CASSTVMGQNEKLFF. The full variable domain, completed using reference TRBV25-1 and TRBJ1-4, is EADIYQTPRYLVIGTGKKITLECSQTMGHDKMYWYQQDPGMELHLIHYSYGVNSTEKGDLSSESTVSRIRTEHFPLTLESARPSHTSQYLCASSTVMGQNEKLFFGSGTQLSVL.

The chain links TRBV6-5 to TRBJ2-1; TRBD2 might be the D (6 bases). This CDR3 has 13 amino acids. The V end was cut by 7 bases, the J end by 2 bases, with 9 bases between. Germline CDR1 is MNHEY and CDR2 is SVGAGI. CDR3 sequence: CASTRGPYNEQFF. As DNA, the CDR3 is TGTGCCAGCACGCGGGGCCCCTACAATGAGCAGTTCTTC.

In the case of this clone: In the same sample, other DNA sequences code for this CDR3. The V and J genes are TRBV19 and TRBJ1-5; TRBD1 matches at 8 bases. The CDR3 runs 15 residues. V gave up 6 bases and J gave up 1 base; unmatched junction bases: 5. Per germline, CDR1 LNHDA and CDR2 SQIVND (reference sequence). The CDR3 bases are TGTGCCAGTAGCGGGACAGGCAGAAGCAATCAGCCCCAGCATTTT. Protein: CASSGTGRSNQPQHF. Full variable domain (missing parts from reference TRBV19 and TRBJ1-5): DGGITQSPKYLFRKEGQNVTLSCEQNLNHDAMYWYRQDPGQGLRLIYYSQIVNDFQKGDIAEGYSVSREKKESFPLTVTSAQKNPTAFYLCASSGTGRSNQPQHFGDGTRLSIL.

The CDR3 loop reads CSVQGVLNTEAFF. The CDR3 DNA sequence: TGCAGCGTCCAAGGGGTGCTGAACACTGAAGCTTTCTTT. The chain employs TRBV29-1 and TRBJ1-1, with TRBD1 as a possible D gene (5 bases). Trimming removed 6 bases at V and 0 bases at J, with 11 bases between. Germline V CDR1 and CDR2: SQVTM, ANQGSEA. CDR3 length equals 13 residues.

The rearrangement uses TRBV4-2 and TRBJ1-3; tentatively, D is TRBD1 (5 bases). The CDR3 covers 16 residues. V lost 0 bases and J 3 bases, leaving 12 bases between the germline ends. The germline CDR1 and CDR2 sequences are LGHNA and YNFKEQ. The CDR3: CASSQEGQGVGNTIYF. CDR3 DNA sequence: TGTGCCAGCAGCCAAGAGGGGCAGGGTGTTGGAAACACCATATATTTT.

The rearrangement uses TRBV4-1 and TRBJ1-1, with D possibly matching TRBD1 (5 bases). V was clipped by 3 bases and J by 1 base, with 12 bases between them. CDR1 MGHRA and CDR2 YSYEKL come from the germline V gene. The CDR3 extends over 15 amino acids. The CDR3 is CASSQRDWKNTEAFF. CDR3 DNA sequence: TGCGCCAGCAGCCAGAGGGACTGGAAGAACACTGAAGCTTTCTTT.

The chain combines TRBV7-2 with TRBJ1-2; D might be TRBD1 (6 bases). The CDR3 runs 15 residues. Germline lookup yields CDR1 SGHTA and CDR2 FQGNSA. V dropped 0 bases and J dropped 5 bases, with 13 bases sitting between them. CDR3 loop: CASSLAPGEGYGYTF. The CDR3 region has the DNA TGTGCCAGCAGCTTAGCGCCAGGGGAGGGGTATGGCTACACCTTC.

J is TRBJ1-1 and V is TRBV5-1, with TRBD1 as a possible D gene (5 bases). Germline V gene sequence: CDR1 SGHRS, CDR2 YFSETQ. The V end was cut by 0 bases, the J end by 6 bases, with 15 bases between. The CDR3 has 15 amino acids. The CDR3: CASSLGSRVIAEAFF. As DNA, the CDR3 is TGCGCCAGCAGCTTGGGGAGCAGGGTGATAGCTGAAGCTTTCTTT.

The DNA for the CDR3 is TGTGCCAGCTCACCGGGACAGGGAGAGACCCAGTACTTC. It translates to CASSPGQGETQYF. The chain recombines TRBV18 with TRBJ2-5; TRBD1 matches 9 bases. J gave up 4 bases and V 3 bases, and 0 bases lay outside the gene matches. Germline assignment: CDR1 KGHSH and CDR2 LQKENI. The CDR3 has 13 residues.